This T cell receptor beta chain was retrieved from a study of CD8 T cells in ankylosing spondylitis. CDR1 is MNHNS and CDR2 is SASEGT in the germline V gene. V trimming: 6 bases; J trimming: 14 bases; junction bases outside the gene matches: 12. The CDR3 is made up of 14 amino acids. This clonotype was seen a handful of times. The antigen is not known. TCRdb processed the 5' RACE reads anew with MiXCR; each CDR3 protein has one entry. The sample shows a few hundred thousand distinct CDR3 sequences, approximately 20% of them seen only once. Study-wide points: A motif of seven or eight highly homologous TCR beta variants was seen as apparently characteristic of ankylosing spondylitis blood.

The V gene is TRBV6-1, the J gene TRBJ1-6; 8 positions match TRBD1. Sequenced: blood, either unsorted or a sorted T cell fraction (not recorded which). This TCR was sampled from a male donor with ankylosing spondylitis. The CDR3 nucleotides read TGTGCCAGCAGGCCCCAGGGGGCATTTCTCGCCCTCCACTTT. Protein sequence: CASRPQGAFLALHF.